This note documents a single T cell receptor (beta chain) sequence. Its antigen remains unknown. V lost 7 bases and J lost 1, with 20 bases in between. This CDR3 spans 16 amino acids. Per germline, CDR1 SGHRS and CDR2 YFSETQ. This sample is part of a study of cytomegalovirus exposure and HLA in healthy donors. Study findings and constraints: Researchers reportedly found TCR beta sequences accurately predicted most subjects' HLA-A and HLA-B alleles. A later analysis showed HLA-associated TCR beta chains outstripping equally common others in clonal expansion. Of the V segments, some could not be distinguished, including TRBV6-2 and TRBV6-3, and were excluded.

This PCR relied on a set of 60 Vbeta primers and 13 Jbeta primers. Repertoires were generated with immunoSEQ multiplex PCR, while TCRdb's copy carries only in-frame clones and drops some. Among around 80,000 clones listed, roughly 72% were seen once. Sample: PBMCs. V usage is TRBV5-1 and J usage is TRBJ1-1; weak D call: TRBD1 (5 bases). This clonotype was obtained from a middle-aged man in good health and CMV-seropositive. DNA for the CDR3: TGCGCCAGCTCCATGGGGGGGGTCGGTAAGAACACTGAAGCTTTCTTT. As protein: CASSMGGVGKNTEAFF.